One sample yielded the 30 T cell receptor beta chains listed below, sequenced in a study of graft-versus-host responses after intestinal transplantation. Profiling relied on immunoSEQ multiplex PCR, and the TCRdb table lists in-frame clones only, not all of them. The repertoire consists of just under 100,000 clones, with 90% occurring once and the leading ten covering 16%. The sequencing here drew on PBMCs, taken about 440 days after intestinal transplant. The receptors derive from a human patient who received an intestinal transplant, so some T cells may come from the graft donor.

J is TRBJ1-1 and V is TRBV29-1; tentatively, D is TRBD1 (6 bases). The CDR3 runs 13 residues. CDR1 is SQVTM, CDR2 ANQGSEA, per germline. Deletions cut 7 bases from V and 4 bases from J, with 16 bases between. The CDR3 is CSASGRGGTEAFF. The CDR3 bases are TGCAGCGCTTCGGGGAGGGGGGGCACTGAAGCTTTCTTT.

For the CDR3, the DNA is TGTGCCAGCAGTGAGGGGGTCGTAGAGCCCCAGCATTTT. As protein: CASSEGVVEPQHF. This chain joins TRBV2 and TRBJ1-5, with a tentative D call TRBD1 (5 bases). Trimming took 3 bases from V and 8 from J, leaving 11 bases between them. Germline CDR1 reads SNHLY; CDR2 reads FYNNEI. CDR3 length: 13 residues.

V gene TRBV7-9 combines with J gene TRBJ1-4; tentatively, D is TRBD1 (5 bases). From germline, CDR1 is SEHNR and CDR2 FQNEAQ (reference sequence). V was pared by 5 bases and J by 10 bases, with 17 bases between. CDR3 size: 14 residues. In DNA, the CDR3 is TGTGCCAGCAGCCTCCCGTCAGAAAGGGGAAAACTGTTTTTT. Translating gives CASSLPSERGKLFF.

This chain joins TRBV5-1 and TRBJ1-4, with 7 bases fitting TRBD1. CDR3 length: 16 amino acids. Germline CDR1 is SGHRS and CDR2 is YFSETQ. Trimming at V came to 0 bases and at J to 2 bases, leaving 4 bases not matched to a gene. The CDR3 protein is CASSLGVGQTNEKLFF. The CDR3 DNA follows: TGCGCCAGCAGCTTGGGAGTGGGACAGACTAATGAAAAACTGTTTTTT.

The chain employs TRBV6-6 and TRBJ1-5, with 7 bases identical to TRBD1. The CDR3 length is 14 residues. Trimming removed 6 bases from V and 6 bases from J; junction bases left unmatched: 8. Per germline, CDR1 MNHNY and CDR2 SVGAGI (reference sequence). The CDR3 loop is CASSPGGVTQPQHF. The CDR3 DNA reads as TGTGCCAGCAGCCCAGGGGGGGTCACTCAGCCCCAGCATTTT.

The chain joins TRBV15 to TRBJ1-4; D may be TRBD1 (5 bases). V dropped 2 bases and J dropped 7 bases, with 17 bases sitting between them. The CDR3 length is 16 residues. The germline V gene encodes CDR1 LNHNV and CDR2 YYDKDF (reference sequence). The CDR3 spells CATSRPRGGAGEKLFF. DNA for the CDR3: TGTGCCACCAGCAGACCCCGGGGAGGGGCAGGTGAAAAACTGTTTTTT.

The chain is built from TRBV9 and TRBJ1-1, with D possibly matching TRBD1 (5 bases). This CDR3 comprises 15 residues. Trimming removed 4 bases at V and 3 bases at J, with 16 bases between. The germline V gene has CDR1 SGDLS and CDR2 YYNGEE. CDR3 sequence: CASSPGTRPYTEAFF. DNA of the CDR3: TGTGCCAGCAGCCCCGGGACCCGCCCCTACACTGAAGCTTTCTTT.

The CDR3 spells CASSKWGDTEAFF. The CDR3 DNA reads TGTGCCAGTAGTAAGTGGGGTGACACTGAAGCTTTCTTT. This chain connects TRBV19 to TRBJ1-1; D unresolved. The germline gives CDR1 LNHDA, CDR2 SQIVND (reference sequence). The CDR3 covers 13 residues. The V end lost 4 bases, the J end lost 3 bases, and 9 bases lay between the germline ends.

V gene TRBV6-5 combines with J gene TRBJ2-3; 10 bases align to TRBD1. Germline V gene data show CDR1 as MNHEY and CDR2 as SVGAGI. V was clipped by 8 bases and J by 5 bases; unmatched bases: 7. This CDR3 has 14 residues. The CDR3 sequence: CASVRDRGGDTQYF. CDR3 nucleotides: TGTGCCAGCGTAAGGGACAGGGGTGGAGATACGCAGTATTTT.

The CDR3 loop is CASSLLDRGTEAFF. DNA of the CDR3: TGTGCCAGCAGTCTCCTAGACAGGGGCACTGAAGCTTTCTTT. The chain carries TRBV27 and TRBJ1-1; 8 bases fit TRBD1. The CDR3 length is 14 residues. Germline V gives CDR1 MNHEY, CDR2 SMNVEV (reference sequence). V gave up 5 bases and J gave up 4 bases; unmatched junction bases: 6.

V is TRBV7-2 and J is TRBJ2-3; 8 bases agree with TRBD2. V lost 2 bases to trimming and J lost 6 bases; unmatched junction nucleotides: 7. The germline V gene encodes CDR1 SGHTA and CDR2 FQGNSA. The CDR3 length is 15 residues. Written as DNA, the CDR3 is TGTGCCAGCAGCTTAAGTCGGGGGGGCCCGGATACGCAGTATTTT. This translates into CASSLSRGGPDTQYF.

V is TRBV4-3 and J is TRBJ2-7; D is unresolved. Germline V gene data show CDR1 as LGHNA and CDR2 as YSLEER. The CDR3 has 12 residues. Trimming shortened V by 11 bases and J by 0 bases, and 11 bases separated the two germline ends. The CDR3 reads CALRAISYEQYF. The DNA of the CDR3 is TGCGCCCTTCGAGCCATCTCCTACGAGCAGTACTTC.

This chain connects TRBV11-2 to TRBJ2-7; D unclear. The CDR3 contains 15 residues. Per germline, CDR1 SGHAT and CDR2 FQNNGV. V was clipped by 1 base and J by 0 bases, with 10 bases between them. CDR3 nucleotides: TGTGCCAGCAGCTTAGGTTTTCAGCTCTCCTACGAGCAGTACTTC. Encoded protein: CASSLGFQLSYEQYF.

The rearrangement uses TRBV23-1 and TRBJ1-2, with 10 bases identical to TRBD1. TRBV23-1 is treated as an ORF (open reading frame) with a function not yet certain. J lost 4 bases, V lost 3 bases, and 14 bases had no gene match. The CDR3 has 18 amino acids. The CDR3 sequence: CASSQRASGTGDIYGYTF. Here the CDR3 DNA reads TGCGCCAGCAGTCAGCGCGCCTCCGGGACAGGGGACATCTATGGCTACACCTTC.

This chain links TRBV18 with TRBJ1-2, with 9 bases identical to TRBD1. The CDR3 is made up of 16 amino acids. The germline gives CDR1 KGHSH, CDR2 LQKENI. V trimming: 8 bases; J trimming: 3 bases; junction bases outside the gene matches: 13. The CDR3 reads CASLWTGEESYYGYTF. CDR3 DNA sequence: TGTGCCAGCCTATGGACAGGGGAAGAAAGTTACTATGGCTACACCTTC.

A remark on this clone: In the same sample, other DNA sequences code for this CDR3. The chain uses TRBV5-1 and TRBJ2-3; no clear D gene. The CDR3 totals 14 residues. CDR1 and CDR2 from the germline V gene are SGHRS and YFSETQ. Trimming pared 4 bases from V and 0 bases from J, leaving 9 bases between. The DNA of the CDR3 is TGCGCCAGCAGCCTGGGCCTAAGCACAGATACGCAGTATTTT. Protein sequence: CASSLGLSTDTQYF.

CDR3 nucleotides: TGTGCCAGTAGTCCCCGACAGACTAACTCCTATAATTCACCCCTCCACTTT. Translating it yields CASSPRQTNSYNSPLHF. The V gene is TRBV19, the J gene TRBJ1-6, with a weak D call TRBD1 (5 bases). Germline V lookup: CDR1 LNHDA, CDR2 SQIVND (reference sequence). V was clipped by 5 bases and J by 0 bases, with 14 bases between them. The CDR3 is made up of 17 amino acids.

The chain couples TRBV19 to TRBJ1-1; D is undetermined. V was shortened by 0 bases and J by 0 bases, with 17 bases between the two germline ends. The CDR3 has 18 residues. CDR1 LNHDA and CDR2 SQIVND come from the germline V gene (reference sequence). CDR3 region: CASSIDQAASHVNTEAFF. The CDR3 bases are TGTGCCAGTAGTATAGACCAAGCGGCTTCCCATGTGAACACTGAAGCTTTCTTT.

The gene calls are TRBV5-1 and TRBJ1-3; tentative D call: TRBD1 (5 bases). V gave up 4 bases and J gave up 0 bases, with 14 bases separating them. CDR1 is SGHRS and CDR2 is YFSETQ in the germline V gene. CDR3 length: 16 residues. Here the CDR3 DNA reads TGCGCCAGCAGCCCGGGACCGCCTCTCTCTGGAAACACCATATATTTT. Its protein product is CASSPGPPLSGNTIYF.

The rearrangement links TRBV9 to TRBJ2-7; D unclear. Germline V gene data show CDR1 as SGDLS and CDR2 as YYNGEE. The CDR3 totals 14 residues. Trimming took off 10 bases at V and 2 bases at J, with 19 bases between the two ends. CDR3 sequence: CARAGFAETYEQYF. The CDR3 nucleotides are TGTGCCCGGGCAGGATTTGCCGAAACCTACGAGCAGTACTTC.

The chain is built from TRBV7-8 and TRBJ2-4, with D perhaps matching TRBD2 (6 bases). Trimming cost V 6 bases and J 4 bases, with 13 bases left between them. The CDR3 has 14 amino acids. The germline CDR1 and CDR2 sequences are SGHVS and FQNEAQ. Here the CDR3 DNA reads TGTGCCAGCAGATCACCGGGGGATAAAAACATTCAGTACTTC. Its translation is CASRSPGDKNIQYF. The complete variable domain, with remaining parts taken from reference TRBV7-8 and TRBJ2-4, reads GAGVSQSPRYKVAKRGQDVALRCDPISGHVSLFWYQQALGQGPEFLTYFQNEAQLDKSGLPSDRFFAERPEGSVSTLKIQRTQQEDSAVYLCASRSPGDKNIQYFGAGTRLSVL.

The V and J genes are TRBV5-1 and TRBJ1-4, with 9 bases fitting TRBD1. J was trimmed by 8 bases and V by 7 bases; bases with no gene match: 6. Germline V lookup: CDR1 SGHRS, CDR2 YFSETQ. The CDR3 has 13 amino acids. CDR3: CASGDRVGEKLFF. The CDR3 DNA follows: TGCGCCAGCGGGGACAGGGTGGGCGAAAAACTGTTTTTT.

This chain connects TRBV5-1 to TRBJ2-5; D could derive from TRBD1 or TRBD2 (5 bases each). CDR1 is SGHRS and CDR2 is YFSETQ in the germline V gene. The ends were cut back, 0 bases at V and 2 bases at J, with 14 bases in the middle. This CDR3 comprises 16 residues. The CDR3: CASSLVGVSGQETQYF. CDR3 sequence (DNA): TGCGCCAGCAGCTTGGTGGGGGTTTCGGGGCAAGAGACCCAGTACTTC.

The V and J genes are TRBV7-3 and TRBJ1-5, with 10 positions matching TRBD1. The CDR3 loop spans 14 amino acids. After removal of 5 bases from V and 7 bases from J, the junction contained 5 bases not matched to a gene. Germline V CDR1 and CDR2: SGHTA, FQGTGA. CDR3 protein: CASSTTGGGQPQHF. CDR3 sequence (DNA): TGTGCCAGCAGCACGACAGGGGGCGGGCAGCCCCAGCATTTT. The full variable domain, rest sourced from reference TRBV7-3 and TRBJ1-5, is GAGVSQTPSNKVTEKGKYVELRCDPISGHTALYWYRQSLGQGPEFLIYFQGTGAADDSGLPNDRFFAVRPEGSVSTLKIQRTERGDSAVYLCASSTTGGGQPQHFGDGTRLSIL.

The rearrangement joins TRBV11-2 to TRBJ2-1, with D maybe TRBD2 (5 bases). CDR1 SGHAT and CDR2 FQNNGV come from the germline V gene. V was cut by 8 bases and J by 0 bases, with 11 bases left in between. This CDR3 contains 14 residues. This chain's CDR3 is CASATGSSYNEQFF. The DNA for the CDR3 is TGTGCCAGCGCAACGGGGAGCTCCTACAATGAGCAGTTCTTC.

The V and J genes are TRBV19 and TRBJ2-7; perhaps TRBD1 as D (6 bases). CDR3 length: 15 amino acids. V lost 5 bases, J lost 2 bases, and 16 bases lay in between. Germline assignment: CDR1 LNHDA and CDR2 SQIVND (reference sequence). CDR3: CASSLAQGLTYEQYF. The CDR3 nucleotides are TGTGCCAGTAGTCTTGCCCAGGGGCTTACCTACGAGCAGTACTTC.

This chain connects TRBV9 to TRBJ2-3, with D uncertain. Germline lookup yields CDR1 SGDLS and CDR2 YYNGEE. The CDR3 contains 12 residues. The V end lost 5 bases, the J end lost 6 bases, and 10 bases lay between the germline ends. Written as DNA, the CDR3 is TGTGCCAGCAGTTCCGGAATGGATACGCAGTATTTT. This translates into CASSSGMDTQYF.

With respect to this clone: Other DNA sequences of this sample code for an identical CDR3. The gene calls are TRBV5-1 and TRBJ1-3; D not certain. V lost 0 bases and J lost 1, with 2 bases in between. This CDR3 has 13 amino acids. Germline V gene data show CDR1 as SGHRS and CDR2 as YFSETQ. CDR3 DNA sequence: TGCGCCAGCAGCTTGGGTTCTGGAAACACCATATATTTT. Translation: CASSLGSGNTIYF. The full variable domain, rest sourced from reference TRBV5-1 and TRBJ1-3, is KAGVTQTPRYLIKTRGQQVTLSCSPISGHRSVSWYQQTPGQGLQFLFEYFSETQRNKGNFPGRFSGRQFSNSRSEMNVSTLELGDSALYLCASSLGSGNTIYFGEGSWLTVV.

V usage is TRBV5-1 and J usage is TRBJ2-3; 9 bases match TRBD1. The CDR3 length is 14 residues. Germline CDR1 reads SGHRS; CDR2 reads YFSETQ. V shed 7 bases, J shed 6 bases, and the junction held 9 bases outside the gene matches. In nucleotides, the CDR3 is TGCGCCAGCGGTACCGGGACAGGGACCGATACGCAGTATTTT. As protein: CASGTGTGTDTQYF.

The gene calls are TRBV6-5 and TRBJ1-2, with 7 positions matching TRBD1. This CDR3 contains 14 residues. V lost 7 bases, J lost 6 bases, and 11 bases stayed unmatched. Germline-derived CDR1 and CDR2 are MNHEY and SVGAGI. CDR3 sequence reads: CASTSRRGRDGYTF. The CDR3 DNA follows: TGTGCCAGCACCTCCCGGAGGGGGCGGGATGGCTACACCTTC.